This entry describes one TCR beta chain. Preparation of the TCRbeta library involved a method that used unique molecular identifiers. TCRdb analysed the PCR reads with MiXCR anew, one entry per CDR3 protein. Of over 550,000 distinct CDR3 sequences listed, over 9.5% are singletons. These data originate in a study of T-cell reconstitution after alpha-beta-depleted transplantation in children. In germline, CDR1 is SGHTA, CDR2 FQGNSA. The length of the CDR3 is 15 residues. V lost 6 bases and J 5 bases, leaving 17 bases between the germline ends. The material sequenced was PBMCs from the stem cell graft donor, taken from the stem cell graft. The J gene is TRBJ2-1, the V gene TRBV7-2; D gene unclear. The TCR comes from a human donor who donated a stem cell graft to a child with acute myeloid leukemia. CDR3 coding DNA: TGTGCCAGCAGTTCCCGATCGGCCACTAACAATGAGCAGTTCTTC. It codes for CASSSRSATNNEQFF.